This entry concerns a single T cell receptor (beta chain). There is no known antigen for this receptor. It has no much larger one-base neighbor in the sample; base qualities were not kept. The record originates from a study of T cell responses to AZD1222 COVID-19 vaccine (dated by TCRdb to about 2021). About the full investigation: A total of 233 trial participants underwent TCR sequencing, of whom roughly 210 received two doses of AZD1222 and about 25 received two doses of the MenACWY control vaccine. Enrollment into the trials was organized by age into subgroups of 18-55, 56-69 and 70-plus years, and those subgroups contained around 150, 28 and 57 TCR-sequenced participants, respectively.

On the study overall, not on this receptor specifically: The 56-69-year group was small, and its depth increase did not reach significance, likely because of low power. Participants were mostly white British and included more females than males, and it was suggested by the authors that clonal diversity may have been underestimated. Only five to seven AZD1222 recipients were SARS-CoV-2 seropositive at baseline, limiting conclusions about previously exposed vaccinees. CD4 TCRs associated with the vaccine covered the entire spike protein, and the dominant responses were in regions 160-218 and 743-854. A significant rise in spike-specific TCR breadth and depth was observed after two AZD1222 doses relative to day 0 and relative to MenACWY recipients. Because no day 14 peak-response samples were available, the repertoires could be characterized only after the peak T cell response. Reportedly, close to half of the unique spike-specific TCRs recognized epitopes lying outside the regions that are mutated in the B.1.351 and B.1.1.7 variants.

The CDR3 regions of human TCRbeta chains were analyzed by immunosequencing. Turning to the authors' computational methods: Repertoire TCRs were matched against a reference library of SARS-CoV-2-specific TCRs generated with the MIRA antigen-specificity platform. Breadth was defined as the fraction of unique TCRs that were SARS-CoV-2-associated. Depth was defined as the fraction of total T cells that were SARS-CoV-2-associated. Using the MIRA data, every spike-specific TCR was mapped to the spike region that the TCR reacted to and assigned to either a CD4 or a CD8 class. Log10-transformed breadth and depth values were compared by one-way ANOVA with Sidak's multiple comparisons tests. TCRdb's version of the immuneACCESS table is confined to in-frame rearrangements and falls short of the full clone set. An unresolved V gene accounts for under half of the shortfall where checked; the remainder is of unknown origin. V and J calls and clone size are as listed in that table; D and trimming were resolved from the DNA. This sample comprises approximately 96,000 clones, approximately 86% of them detected only once. The ten largest clones capture 5.6% of the sample.

The time point label, as the study defines it: about 28 days (+/-7) after the second vaccine dose. AZD1222 recipients with second doses at about 4 weeks or about 12 weeks were pooled, because spike-specific TCR depth and breadth did not differ between schedules. The vaccinee samples were drawn from two UK trials, COV001 and COV002, one of which was a single-blind randomized controlled phase 2/3 trial testing AZD1222 (ChAdOx1 nCoV-19) in healthy adults. For TCRbeta chain sequencing, PBMC samples from trial participants were taken at day 0 and at day 28 after the second dose. Spanning cysteine to phenylalanine, the CDR3 consists of 14 amino acids. Only CDR3 DNA remains: 42 bases, in frame from the first base. Trimmed from V: 5 bases; trimmed from J: 2 bases; junction bases lacking a gene match: 5. From the germline V gene, CDR1 is SGHTA and CDR2 is FQGNSA.

The material was peripheral blood, obtained 28 days after the second AZD1222 dose. This sequence was found in an adult who received the AZD1222 COVID-19 vaccine. This receptor chain uses TRBV7-2 and TRBJ2-5; 7 bases in the junction line up with TRBD1. The bases are TGTGCCAGCAGCCTAGGGGGCTCACAAGAGACCCAGTACTTC. The encoded protein is CASSLGGSQETQYF.